These 3 T cell receptor beta chains share one sample of origin, sequenced in a study of radiation and T cells in renal cell carcinoma (dated by TCRdb to about 2020). Libraries were built with the immunoSEQ multiplex PCR assay. Not all clones reach the TCRdb copy of this immuneACCESS table, which keeps in-frame sequences only. Checked studies attribute under half of the gap to unresolved V genes and leave the rest unexplained. The sample data list 130,000 or so clones, and approximately 87% of these were observed just once. The top ten hold under 30% of the sample. The time point label corresponds to: baseline pretreatment blood. In light of the paper, this sample's treatment or condition label describes: 15 Gy SBRT to primary tumor, nephrectomy 4 weeks later. Sequenced material: blood, taken from a patient whose treatment included radiotherapy and nephrectomy. The receptors were sampled from a woman aged 45-65 years with renal cell carcinoma.

This clone was observed a single time. The chain is built from TRBV7-6 and TRBJ2-5; D possibly corresponds to TRBD1 (5 bases). The germline V gene has CDR1 SGHVS and CDR2 FNYEAQ. With 1 base removed from V and 0 bases from J, the gap between germline ends came to 9 bases. The CDR3 covers 15 residues. The CDR3 spells CASSLVQGDQETQYF. The CDR3 coding sequence is TGTGCCAGCAGCTTAGTGCAGGGCGACCAAGAGACCCAGTACTTC.

This sequence joins TRBV5-1 and TRBJ2-6; D is unresolved. Germline V gives CDR1 SGHRS, CDR2 YFSETQ. Trimming took 4 bases from V and 4 from J, leaving 6 bases between them. This CDR3 has 13 amino acids. The chain's CDR3 is CASSPPGANVLTF. The CDR3 bases are TGCGCCAGCAGCCCCCCCGGGGCCAACGTCCTGACTTTC.

The chain is built from TRBV4-1 and TRBJ2-3; 9 nucleotides align to TRBD1. CDR3 length equals 15 residues. The V segment lost 5 bases and the J segment 1 base; nucleotides outside the gene matches: 4. Germline V gives CDR1 MGHRA, CDR2 YSYEKL. The CDR3 here is CASSDRGARTDTQYF. The DNA of the CDR3 is TGCGCCAGCAGCGACAGGGGGGCCCGCACAGATACGCAGTATTTT.